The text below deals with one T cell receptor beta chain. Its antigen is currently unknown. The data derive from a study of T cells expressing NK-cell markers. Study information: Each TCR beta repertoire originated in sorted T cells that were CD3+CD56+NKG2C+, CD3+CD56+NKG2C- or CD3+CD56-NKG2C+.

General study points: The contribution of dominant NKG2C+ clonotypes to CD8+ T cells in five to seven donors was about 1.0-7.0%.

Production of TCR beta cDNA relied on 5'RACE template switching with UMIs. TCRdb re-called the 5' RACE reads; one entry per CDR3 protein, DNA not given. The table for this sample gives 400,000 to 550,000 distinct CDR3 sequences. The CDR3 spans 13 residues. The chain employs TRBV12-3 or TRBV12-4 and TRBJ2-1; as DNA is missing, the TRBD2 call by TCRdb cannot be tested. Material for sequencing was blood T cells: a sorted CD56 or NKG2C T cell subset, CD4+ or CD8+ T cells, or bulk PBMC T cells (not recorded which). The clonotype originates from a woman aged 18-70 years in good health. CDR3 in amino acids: CAVGGGRDDEQFF.